The clone carrying this T cell receptor beta chain was detected only a few times. The antigen is undetermined. Employing constant-segment primers, 5'RACE generated TCR alpha and TCR beta cDNA libraries bearing sample barcodes and UMIs. Each CDR3 protein gets one entry after TCRdb re-called the 5' RACE reads with MiXCR. The sample holds 500,000 to 600,000 distinct CDR3 sequences; over 15% are singletons and the top ten take 9.5% to 15%. These data originate in a study of T-cell memory formation after mild COVID-19. This CDR3 contains 12 residues. Trimming pared 1 base from V and 1 base from J, leaving 4 bases between. CDR1 and CDR2 from the germline V gene are GTSNPN and SVGIG (reference sequence). General study results and limits: In pre-infection memory, a portion of responding clones appeared, which suggested that cross-reactive memory joined. For contracting clones, CD4+ ones sat mainly in CM and EM, CD8+ in EMRA.

The chain carries TRBV30 and TRBJ2-5; D ambiguous. The sequence was collected from an adult woman who had mild COVID-19 (a few samples of this study predate the infection). Cell type and time point are not known. Source material: PBMCs or a T cell subset sorted from them (not recorded which). DNA for the CDR3: TGTGCCTGGAGTGGGGTCCAAGAGACCCAGTACTTC. Its protein is CAWSGVQETQYF.